The 29 T cell receptor beta chains given below trace back to one sample, sequenced in a study of cytomegalovirus exposure and HLA in healthy donors. PCR used 60 Vbeta primers and 13 Jbeta primers. Here immunoSEQ multiplex PCR was the method, and the copy in TCRdb shows in-frame clones only, minus some. The repertoire holds fewer than 140,000 clones, with roughly 80% as singletons. The sequencing input was PBMCs. These receptors all come from a man aged 35 to 55 in good health and CMV-seronegative.

There are a few counts of this clone. This chain links TRBV2 with TRBJ1-5; D possibly corresponds to TRBD1 (6 bases). This CDR3 region has 17 residues. Germline CDR1 reads SNHLY; CDR2 reads FYNNEI. V was trimmed by 6 bases and J by 0 bases, leaving 18 bases between them. The CDR3 protein is CASRRGQPANSNQPQHF. The CDR3 DNA sequence: TGTGCCAGCAGACGTGGACAGCCTGCTAATAGCAATCAGCCCCAGCATTTT. Using reference TRBV2 and TRBJ1-5 for the parts outside the CDR3, the full variable domain is EPEVTQTPSHQVTQMGQEVILRCVPISNHLYFYWYRQILGQKVEFLVSFYNNEISEKSEIFDDQFSVERPDGSNFTLKIRSTKLEDSAMYFCASRRGQPANSNQPQHFGDGTRLSIL.

The V and J genes are TRBV7-2 and TRBJ2-5; TRBD1 matches 10 bases. Germline CDR1 is SGHTA and CDR2 is FQGNSA. CDR3 length: 15 residues. Trimming at V came to 5 bases and at J to 7 bases, leaving 10 bases not matched to a gene. The CDR3 nucleotides read TGTGCCAGCAGCCGCGACAGGGGGCAGGGGGGGACCCAGTACTTC. Translated: CASSRDRGQGGTQYF.

The chain uses TRBV19 and TRBJ1-4, with 7 bases matching TRBD1. This CDR3 has 16 residues. CDR1 and CDR2 from the germline V gene are LNHDA and SQIVND (reference sequence). The V and J ends lost 7 bases and 2 bases, in that order; junction bases with no gene match: 10. The CDR3 here is CASTTKLRGTNEKLFF. In nucleotides, the CDR3 is TGTGCCAGTACCACCAAACTCAGGGGGACTAATGAAAAACTGTTTTTT.

The chain links TRBV13 to TRBJ2-3; possible D gene TRBD2, 5 bases. Per germline, CDR1 PRHDT and CDR2 FYEKMQ (reference sequence). The CDR3 covers 14 residues. Trimming stripped 4 bases from V and 3 bases from J, with 11 bases between. The CDR3 spells CASSSSGGTDTQYF. The CDR3, as DNA: TGTGCCAGCAGCTCAAGCGGCGGGACAGATACGCAGTATTTT. The whole variable domain, filled in from reference TRBV13 and TRBJ2-3, reads AAGVIQSPRHLIKEKRETATLKCYPIPRHDTVYWYQQGPGQDPQFLISFYEKMQSDKGSIPDRFSAQQFSDYHSELNMSSLELGDSALYFCASSSSGGTDTQYFGPGTRLTVL.

This sequence joins TRBV19 and TRBJ1-2; perhaps TRBD1 as D (5 bases). This CDR3 contains 14 residues. From germline, CDR1 is LNHDA and CDR2 SQIVND (reference sequence). Trimming shortened V by 3 bases and J by 4 bases, and 12 bases separated the two germline ends. The CDR3 nucleotides read TGTGCCAGTAGTATCCAGGGATCGGTCTATGGCTACACCTTC. It is translated as CASSIQGSVYGYTF.

The chain carries TRBV6-1 and TRBJ2-5; D remains unclear. The V gene lost 4 bases and the J gene lost 4 bases, with 13 bases spanning the gap. The CDR3 sequence is 14 residues long. Germline CDR1 MNHNS, CDR2 SASEGT. The CDR3 sequence is CASSAFGRSETQYF. The CDR3 DNA reads TGTGCCAGCAGTGCCTTCGGTCGGTCAGAGACCCAGTACTTC.

V is TRBV2 and J is TRBJ1-5, with 8 bases lining up with TRBD1. V trimming: 10 bases; J trimming: 2 bases; junction bases outside the gene matches: 4. Germline V lookup: CDR1 SNHLY, CDR2 FYNNEI. The CDR3 extends over 13 amino acids. CDR3 in amino acids: CATQGDGNQPQHF. The CDR3 DNA sequence: TGTGCCACACAGGGGGATGGCAATCAGCCCCAGCATTTT.

This chain uses TRBV9 with TRBJ1-2; no definite D call. Germline V lookup: CDR1 SGDLS, CDR2 YYNGEE. V lost 1 base and J 8 bases, leaving 12 bases between the germline ends. The CDR3 spans 13 residues. The CDR3, as DNA: TGTGCCAGCAGCGTAAGCCTGGGCCGCGGCTACACCTTC. This sequence encodes CASSVSLGRGYTF.

CDR3 protein: CASSPRTGGSYEQYF. The CDR3 DNA is TGTGCCAGCAGTCCCCGGACAGGGGGATCCTACGAGCAGTACTTC. The chain is built from TRBV6-1 and TRBJ2-7; 10 nucleotides match TRBD1. Trimming removed 5 bases from V and 1 base from J; junction bases left unmatched: 5. Per the germline V gene, CDR1 is MNHNS and CDR2 is SASEGT. CDR3 size: 15 residues.

The V and J genes are TRBV29-1 and TRBJ2-3; D is undetermined. The germline CDR1 and CDR2 sequences are SQVTM and ANQGSEA. The CDR3 loop spans 13 amino acids. Trimming removed 5 bases from V and 1 base from J, with 10 bases in between. CDR3 residues: CSVSHPGTDTQYF. The CDR3 region has the DNA TGCAGCGTTTCTCACCCGGGCACAGATACGCAGTATTTT.

This chain joins TRBV1 and TRBJ2-1; TRBD2 reflects the table's D call only, with no check against the DNA. TRBV1 is a pseudogene segment. The CDR3 is made up of 16 amino acids. The CDR3 sequence: CTSSQDGAGANNEQFF. The CDR3 DNA reads TGCACCAGCAGCCAAGATGGAGCGGGGGCAAACAATGAGCAGTTCTTC.

This clone has a single count. The gene calls are TRBV6-6 and TRBJ1-1; TRBD1 aligns across 7 bases. The germline CDR1 and CDR2 sequences are MNHNY and SVGAGI (reference sequence). The J segment lost 4 bases and the V segment lost 5 bases, leaving 7 bases of the junction unmatched. This CDR3 has 14 residues. CDR3 sequence reads: CASSRQGGGTEAFF. The CDR3 region has the DNA TGTGCCAGCAGTAGACAGGGAGGCGGCACTGAAGCTTTCTTT.

This clone was picked up a small number of times. The chain combines TRBV13 with TRBJ2-7, with 7 bases matching TRBD2. With V trimmed by 5 bases and J by 1 base, 11 bases remained unmatched. The CDR3 extends over 16 amino acids. CDR1 is PRHDT, CDR2 FYEKMQ, per germline (reference sequence). The CDR3 sequence is CASSALGLAASYEQYF. Here the CDR3 DNA reads TGTGCCAGCAGCGCCCTGGGGCTAGCGGCTTCCTACGAGCAGTACTTC.

The chain links TRBV4-2 to TRBJ2-4; 10 bases align to TRBD2. This CDR3 comprises 19 residues. The J segment lost 5 bases and the V segment lost 1 base, leaving 14 bases of the junction unmatched. CDR1 LGHNA and CDR2 YNFKEQ come from the germline V gene. The CDR3 DNA is TGTGCCAGCAGCCAAGTTGGTTGGGGAAGCGGGGGGGCGGAAAACATTCAGTACTTC. It is translated as CASSQVGWGSGGAENIQYF.

The gene calls are TRBV6-6 and TRBJ2-7; TRBD1 is a possible D gene (5 bases). Trimming took off 0 bases at V and 3 bases at J, with 9 bases between the two ends. CDR1 is MNHNY and CDR2 is SVGAGI in the germline V gene (reference sequence). The CDR3 spans 14 residues. The CDR3 here is CASSYSQGNYEQYF. CDR3 bases: TGTGCCAGCAGTTACTCGCAGGGAAACTACGAGCAGTACTTC.

This clone turned up a few times. V and J are TRBV15 and TRBJ1-2; D is unclear. Trimming cost V 5 bases and J 2 bases, with 9 bases left between them. The CDR3 is 13 amino acids. Germline V gene data show CDR1 as LNHNV and CDR2 as YYDKDF (reference sequence). DNA of the CDR3: TGTGCCACCAGCGCGGGCGGAAACTATGGCTACACCTTC. Translating it yields CATSAGGNYGYTF.

This clone was recorded a few times. The V gene is TRBV5-6, the J gene TRBJ2-7, with TRBD1 matching over 8 bases. The V gene end was trimmed by 3 bases and the J gene end by 5 bases; junction bases not matched to a gene: 13. Germline CDR1 SGHDT, CDR2 YYEEEE. CDR3 length equals 16 residues. This CDR3 reads CASSYYGQGGTDEQYF. The DNA of the CDR3 is TGTGCCAGCAGCTATTATGGACAGGGTGGAACAGACGAGCAGTACTTC.

V gene TRBV2 combines with J gene TRBJ1-1; unclear D gene. Germline CDR1 is SNHLY and CDR2 is FYNNEI. Between the trimmed V and J ends, which lost 3 bases and 2 bases, there was a span of 13 bases. The length of the CDR3 is 15 residues. Here the CDR3 reads CASSEDWAPNTEAFF. The CDR3 region has the DNA TGTGCCAGCAGTGAGGATTGGGCACCAAACACTGAAGCTTTCTTT.

The genes are TRBV7-8 and TRBJ1-3; tentatively, D is TRBD1 (6 bases). Germline CDR1 SGHVS, CDR2 FQNEAQ. This CDR3 region has 16 residues. The ends were cut back, 2 bases at V and 0 bases at J, with 11 bases in the middle. This CDR3 is CASSLNQGNSGNTIYF. CDR3 bases: TGTGCCAGCAGCTTAAATCAGGGGAACTCTGGAAACACCATATATTTT.

The rearrangement joins TRBV5-1 to TRBJ1-2; perhaps TRBD1 as D (6 bases). Germline lookup yields CDR1 SGHRS and CDR2 YFSETQ. The CDR3 consists of 15 residues. V was clipped by 4 bases and J by 0 bases, with 13 bases between them. The CDR3 loop is CASSLSTGSNYGYTF. In DNA, the CDR3 is TGCGCCAGCAGCCTCTCGACAGGATCTAACTATGGCTACACCTTC.

V usage is TRBV7-2 and J usage is TRBJ1-3; 7 positions match TRBD1. This CDR3 contains 15 residues. The junction had 6 bases not matched to a gene; V was cut back by 5 bases and J by 2 bases. Germline CDR1 SGHTA, CDR2 FQGNSA. The CDR3 DNA is TGTGCCAGCAGCCTCATACAGGGGACTGGAAACACCATATATTTT. This encodes CASSLIQGTGNTIYF.

CDR3 nucleotides: TGTGCCAGCAGCTTAGTAAATGGGGGGTCGCTGTTTTTT. Translating it yields CASSLVNGGSLFF. V is TRBV7-6 and J is TRBJ2-2, with D maybe TRBD2 (6 bases). CDR1 is SGHVS and CDR2 is FNYEAQ in the germline V gene. The CDR3 is 13 amino acids. V was cut by 1 base and J by 13 bases, with 13 bases left in between. The complete variable domain, with remaining parts taken from reference TRBV7-6 and TRBJ2-2, reads GAGVSQSPRYKVTKRGQDVALRCDPISGHVSLYWYRQALGQGPEFLTYFNYEAQQDKSGLPNDRFSAERPEGSISTLTIQRTEQRDSAMYRCASSLVNGGSLFFGEGSRLTVL.

The chain combines TRBV6-4 with TRBJ1-2, with TRBD1 identical over 8 bases. The V gene's germline CDR1 is MRHNA and CDR2 SNTAGT. The J segment lost 4 bases and the V segment lost 2 bases, leaving 12 bases of the junction unmatched. The CDR3 spans 17 residues. CDR3 in DNA: TGTGCCAGCAGTGACCTCCCCGGACAGGGTTTAAGCTATGGCTACACCTTC. It codes for CASSDLPGQGLSYGYTF.

This sequence joins TRBV12-5 and TRBJ1-5; maybe TRBD1 (6 bases). The V gene's germline CDR1 is LGHNT and CDR2 FRNRAP. There are 14 residues in the CDR3. V was cut by 2 bases and J by 5 bases, with 10 bases left in between. The CDR3 spells CASGLNPGDQPQHF. For the CDR3, the DNA is TGTGCTAGTGGTTTGAATCCAGGGGATCAGCCCCAGCATTTT.

The chain uses TRBV5-5 and TRBJ1-2; no firm D call. The CDR3 is 17 amino acids. From germline, CDR1 is SGHKS and CDR2 YYEKEE (reference sequence). Trimming left V 4 bases short and J 4 bases short, with 23 bases between. As DNA, the CDR3 is TGTGCCAGCAGCAGAACGACTGACGGAAGCCGAATCTATGGCTACACCTTC. Protein: CASSRTTDGSRIYGYTF.

This clone was seen a handful of times. The gene calls are TRBV5-8 and TRBJ2-7, with a weak D call TRBD1 (5 bases). This CDR3 region has 14 residues. Trimming left V 2 bases short and J 9 bases short, with 18 bases between. Germline V lookup: CDR1 SGHTS, CDR2 YDEGEE. Here the CDR3 reads CASSFQGFKSRQYF. DNA of the CDR3: TGTGCCAGCAGCTTCCAGGGTTTCAAAAGCCGGCAGTACTTC.

The rearrangement links TRBV4-2 to TRBJ2-1; perhaps TRBD1 as D (6 bases). Trimming took off 4 bases at V and 0 bases at J, with 10 bases between the two ends. Germline V lookup: CDR1 LGHNA, CDR2 YNFKEQ. The CDR3 spans 15 residues. For the CDR3, the DNA is TGTGCCAGCAGCCTGGACAGTAGCTCCTACAATGAGCAGTTCTTC. Its translation: CASSLDSSSYNEQFF.

V is TRBV6-1 and J is TRBJ1-4; D remains ambiguous. Trimming pared 6 bases from V and 8 bases from J, leaving 7 bases between. Germline V gene sequence: CDR1 MNHNS, CDR2 SASEGT. The CDR3 runs 11 residues. The CDR3 reads CASSETEKLFF. The CDR3 nucleotides are TGTGCCAGCAGCGAAACAGAAAAACTGTTTTTT.

V gene TRBV6-1 combines with J gene TRBJ2-2, with D possibly matching TRBD2 (5 bases). V was pared by 2 bases and J by 3 bases, with 10 bases between. The CDR3 extends over 15 amino acids. Per the germline V gene, CDR1 is MNHNS and CDR2 is SASEGT. CDR3 protein: CASSESVGDTGELFF. For the CDR3, the DNA is TGTGCCAGCAGTGAAAGTGTGGGAGACACCGGGGAGCTGTTTTTT.